The 2 T cell receptor beta chains given below trace back to one sample, sequenced in a study of blood T cell repertoires in COVID-19. The method was immunoSEQ multiplex PCR; TCRdb's version includes in-frame clones alone and lacks a portion of them. The sample holds around 68,000 clones, 85% to 95% seen once. Sequencing was performed on peripheral blood. The origin of the receptors is an older man with active COVID-19.

The chain recombines TRBV19 with TRBJ1-5; 9 bases map to TRBD1. Germline assignment: CDR1 LNHDA and CDR2 SQIVND (reference sequence). Trimming at V came to 3 bases and at J to 1 base, leaving 4 bases not matched to a gene. The CDR3 loop spans 16 amino acids. The CDR3 region is CASSIHGTGSNQPQHF. In nucleotides, the CDR3 is TGTGCCAGTAGTATCCACGGGACAGGGAGCAATCAGCCCCAGCATTTT.

The J gene is TRBJ2-5, the V gene TRBV13; perhaps TRBD2 as D (6 bases). Germline CDR1 and CDR2: PRHDT and FYEKMQ (reference sequence). Trimming shortened V by 5 bases and J by 2 bases, and 15 bases separated the two germline ends. The CDR3 totals 15 residues. The CDR3 nucleotides read TGTGCCAGCAGCATCCGGCTAGCGCTGCAAGAGACCCAGTACTTC. It is translated as CASSIRLALQETQYF.